This T cell receptor beta chain was captured by sequencing in a study of blood T cell repertoires in COVID-19. As for the study in general: COVID-19 samples, acute and convalescent, were from the United States, Italy and Spain. The analysed material was cDNA or gDNA that came from T cells, B-cell-depleted T cells, or PBMCs.

Per the original data handling: Estimation of nucleated cell counts was performed using reference gene primer amplification. Sequencing used immunoSEQ multiplex PCR; TCRdb keeps in-frame clones, though not all of them. V and J calls and clone size are as listed in that table; D and trimming were resolved from the DNA. The sample shows approximately 67,000 clones, about 90% of them seen only once. Germline V lookup: CDR1 MNHEY, CDR2 SVGAGI. V was clipped by 8 bases and J by 4 bases; unmatched bases: 7. The CDR3 runs 14 residues. This clone was seen repeatedly, ten times or more. J is TRBJ1-2 and V is TRBV6-5; 10 bases are shared with TRBD1. Sequenced input: peripheral blood. The TCR comes from a man aged 45-65 years with active COVID-19. For the CDR3, the DNA is TGTGCCAGCGGCGAGGGACAGGGGTTCTATGGCTACACCTTC. This codes for CASGEGQGFYGYTF.